Below, one T cell receptor beta chain is given with its context. Its target is unknown. This CDR3 has 16 residues. Per the germline V gene, CDR1 is MNHNS and CDR2 is SASEGT. V shed 6 bases, J shed 5 bases, and the junction held 10 bases outside the gene matches. The time point is: late sampling 161 to 241 days after vaccination in a few convalescent patients. The treatment is: roughly 11-day PBMC culture with coronavirus spike peptide pools or control peptides (ViraFEST assay). Under the ViraFEST approach, antigen-specific T cells were expanded with peptide pools and TCRs subsequently sequenced. The data originate from a study of vaccination and CD4 T cells after COVID-19. For the study at large: Overlapping spike peptides from SARS-CoV-2, HCoV-NL63, HCoV-OC43 and HCoV-229E served to stimulate the cells.

General study findings and limits: Researchers report that a median roughly 85% of reactive clones in convalescent patients surfaced only post-vaccination.

The Oncomine TCR Beta short-read assay was applied to DNA of cultured CD4+ T cells. One entry per CDR3 protein results from TCRdb running MiXCR on the PCR reads. The sample holds more than 15,000 distinct CDR3 sequences; roughly 48% are singletons and the top ten take 20%. The source is a human donor who had recovered from COVID-19. The chain is built from TRBV6-1 and TRBJ2-3, with 11 bases identical to TRBD2. This sample comprised CD4+ T cells from blood, cultured in vitro, obtained about 7 months after SARS-CoV-2 vaccination. This chain's CDR3 is CASRRLAGTTLDTQYF. Written as DNA, the CDR3 is TGTGCCAGCAGGCGACTAGCGGGGACGACTTTAGATACGCAGTATTTT.